This T cell receptor (beta chain) was profiled in a study of blood T cells in healthy people across ages. For the second PCR, which ran for roughly 6 to 12 cycles, a sample-barcoded 5' primer and a J-beta primer mix were used. TCRdb called the 5' RACE reads again in MiXCR, with one record for every CDR3 protein. There are roughly 930,000 distinct CDR3 sequences in the sample; about 48% occur only once, and 13% lies in the top ten. V was shortened by 0 bases and J by 11 bases, with 25 bases between the two germline ends. The CDR3 sequence is 16 residues long. Germline CDR1 is DFQATT and CDR2 is SNEGSKA (reference sequence).

The specimen sequenced was blood. The TCR sequence derives from a man younger than 45 in good health. The chain has TRBV20-1 and TRBJ2-5; TRBD2 might be the D (6 bases). The CDR3 loop is CSARDKRVPSTNEQYF. DNA of the CDR3: TGCAGTGCTAGAGATAAGCGGGTACCTTCCACCAATGAGCAGTACTTC.